This T cell receptor (beta chain) was found in a study of response to subunit inactivated influenza vaccine. TCRdb re-called the RT-PCR reads through MiXCR, storing one row per CDR3 protein. The repertoire holds approximately 520,000 distinct CDR3 sequences, with approximately 15% as singletons. Study findings and constraints: Authors suggested each seasonal flu vaccination may recruit only limited numbers of new T cells.

Note on this clonotype: Its antigen is unknown.

Losses at the gene ends were 5 bases for V and 2 bases for J; bases not matched to a gene: 8. The CDR3 is 15 residues long. The germline CDR1 and CDR2 sequences are SGHAT and FQDESV (reference sequence). Source: CD4+ T cells sorted from PBMCs, taken around 2 years after vaccination. The chain carries TRBV11-1 and TRBJ2-7; 8 bases fit TRBD2. This sequence originates from a man between 50 and 69 years old who received an inactivated influenza vaccine. The CDR3 is CASSRPRGGAYEQYF. CDR3 in DNA: TGTGCCAGCAGCCGTCCCCGGGGGGGTGCCTACGAGCAGTACTTC.